This T cell receptor (beta chain) originates from a study of OX40 agonist ivuxolimab in advanced cancers. The J segment lost 5 bases and the V segment lost 6 bases, leaving 5 bases of the junction unmatched. In germline, CDR1 is MNHNY, CDR2 SVGAGI (reference sequence). The CDR3 runs to 13 residues. This table comes from immunoSEQ multiplex PCR, and its TCRdb copy is limited to in-frame clones, with some not included. The sample carries about 55,000 clones, around nine tenths recorded once. The genes are TRBV6-6 and TRBJ2-7; 9 nucleotides agree with TRBD1. The sequence derives from an adult with an advanced solid tumor such as melanoma, head and neck, liver or kidney cancer. The source was CD4+ or CD8+ T cells sorted from blood, collected in a trial of the OX40 agonist ivuxolimab. CDR3 in amino acids: CASRAGTGNEQYF. CDR3 DNA: TGTGCCAGCAGAGCCGGGACAGGGAACGAGCAGTACTTC.